This T cell receptor beta chain was observed in a study of beta chain features in type 1 diabetes (dated by TCRdb to between 2018 and 2020). About the full investigation: Mean age, gender distribution, total cell number and subset yield did not differ between patients and healthy donors. Naive and central memory subsets were obtained from all 30 or so donors, but regulatory and stem cell-like memory subsets were isolated from only 8 patients and 8 healthy donors. The study compared TCRB repertoires of sorted circulating CD4+ T cell subsets between recently diagnosed type 1 diabetes patients and matched healthy donors. A total of 107,917,701 sorted cells were examined across all samples, and RNA yield correlated strongly with the number of cells per subset.

Each donor gave one peripheral blood draw, averaging approximately 120 mL, which was collected into heparinised tubes. Using a panel that included CD45RO, CCR7, CD25, CD127, CD95 and CD27, naive, central memory, regulatory and stem cell-like memory CD4+ T cells were sorted on a BD FACSAria II. All sorted populations exceeded 95% purity. PBMCs were isolated right away by Lymphoprep density gradient centrifugation and were stained directly, without culture. So that batch effects would be minimized, each experiment stained and sorted samples in pairs, pairing one healthy donor with one patient. This clone showed up many times. Its recognized antigen is unknown. No much larger clone is present one base from it, and per-base qualities are unavailable. A distance of 9 bases separates the germline ends of V and J, which lose 4 bases and 4 bases respectively. From cysteine to phenylalanine, the CDR3 is 13 amino acids long. The kept DNA is CDR3 alone, 39 bases in frame from the first base.

The research as a whole found: PCR might favor shorter templates, but patient and control samples were amplified and corrected together, so any skew would affect both groups equally. Only small numbers of individuals were included in the HLA sub-analyses, which left unresolved whether HLA type had any influence on TCRB rearrangement. Patients with type 1 diabetes made fewer insertions and deleted more nucleotides at VDJ recombination sites, implying thymic rearrangement abnormalities. The naive, central memory and regulatory TCRB repertoires appeared to resemble one another more closely among patients than among healthy donors. In all four CD4+ subsets, TCRB CDR3 length was moderately but significantly shorter in type 1 diabetes patients. Because cDNA was sequenced instead of genomic DNA, highly expressing activated cells could be over-represented, though the groups showed no difference in activation or CD3 levels.

The entire amount of isolated RNA was reverse transcribed using the High Capacity cDNA Reverse Transcription Kit, so the sequenced TCRB transcripts were expressed ones. Naive, central memory and regulatory T cell samples underwent deep immunoSEQ sequencing, averaging about 3.3 million total reads per sample. Sorted cells were lysed in RLT buffer and RNA was extracted with DNase-treated RNeasy Micro or Mini kits, depending on cell number. To prevent cross-contamination, every cell subset was processed on its own, while patient and healthy donor samples were processed together. TCRB sequences were amplified from cDNA with the immunoSEQ multiplex PCR, producing 87-bp fragments spanning the CDR3 region. The amplicons were sequenced using the Illumina HiSeq platform. The source study handled its data this way. PCR bias was corrected computationally using synthetic template baselines, and reads within Hamming distance 2 were collapsed, with unmergeable singletons discarded. Reads were aligned against IMGT so that V, D and J genes, CDR3 length and insertions or deletions at six rearrangement sites could be assigned. Within each subset, clonotype counts were normalized to the number of sorted cells before true diversity and Gini coefficients were calculated with the tcR R package. The overlap coefficient, calculated on TCRB nucleotide sequences, was used to quantify repertoire sharing. Out-of-frame TCRB sequences from naive cells were analyzed to stand in for the pre-selection repertoire. Imported from immuneACCESS, the table was reduced by TCRdb to in-frame sequences with V and J called. These copies leave out some clones; in studies compared against another copy, an unresolved V gene accounts for under half, and the cause of the remainder is not known. That table furnishes V, J and clone size, whereas the DNA furnished D and trimming. The sample includes roughly 370,000 clones, with about 15% observed a single time. About 0.04% of the sample is in the top ten clones.

This sequence was found in a man aged 25 to 40 in good health. Input material: naive CD4+ T cells from blood. The cell subset or site label on this specimen signifies: true naive CD4+ T cells. The sequence links TRBV23-1 to TRBJ2-3; no D gene is confidently identified. TRBV23-1 is given ORF status, its function remaining uncertain. The sequenced DNA: TGCGCCAGCAGTCTCAAAGTGGCAGATACGCAGTATTTT. It codes for CASSLKVADTQYF.